Following are 22 T cell receptor beta chains from one sample sequenced in a study of T cell responses to AZD1222 COVID-19 vaccine. Repertoires were generated with immunoSEQ multiplex PCR, while TCRdb's copy carries only in-frame clones and drops some. The sample lists more than 100,000 clones; about 85% were seen once. The specimen comprised peripheral blood, sampled 28 days after the second AZD1222 dose. Receptors originate from an adult who received the AZD1222 COVID-19 vaccine.

The J gene is TRBJ1-3, the V gene TRBV6-2 or TRBV6-3; a weak D match, TRBD1 (5 bases). The CDR3 has 16 amino acids. Looked up from germline, CDR1 is MNHEY and CDR2 is SVGEGT. V lost 0 bases, J lost 2 bases, and 11 bases lay in between. The CDR3 region is CASSYSRGRAGNTIYF. Written as DNA, the CDR3 is TGTGCCAGCAGTTACTCGAGGGGACGGGCTGGAAACACCATATATTTT.

The V call is TRBV5-4, the J call TRBJ1-3, with D unclear. This CDR3 spans 17 amino acids. V gave up 0 bases and J gave up 0 bases, with 13 bases separating them. CDR1 and CDR2 from the germline V gene are SGHNT and YYREEE (reference sequence). Here the CDR3 reads CASSLEPWPTSGNTIYF. For the CDR3, the DNA is TGTGCCAGCAGCTTGGAGCCGTGGCCAACCTCTGGAAACACCATATATTTT.

The V and J genes are TRBV7-3 and TRBJ2-3; 8 bases fit TRBD2. Looked up from germline, CDR1 is SGHTA and CDR2 is FQGTGA. This CDR3 contains 16 residues. Germline trimming cut 1 base from V and 3 bases from J; bases unmatched to any gene: 6. Written as DNA, the CDR3 is TGTGCCAGCAGCTTAATGGCCAGCGGGGGAACAGATACGCAGTATTTT. Translated, it gives CASSLMASGGTDTQYF.

The chain couples TRBV9 to TRBJ1-6; 9 bases are a match to TRBD1. This CDR3 spans 15 amino acids. Losses at the gene ends were 0 bases for V and 9 bases for J; bases not matched to a gene: 4. Per the germline V gene, CDR1 is SGDLS and CDR2 is YYNGEE. In DNA, the CDR3 is TGTGCCAGCAGCGTAGCGGGGACAGGGATTTCACCCCTCCACTTT. Its protein product is CASSVAGTGISPLHF.

CDR3 nucleotide sequence: TGTGCCAGCAGAAAGGACGAGTGGGAAAAACTGTTTTTT. It specifies CASRKDEWEKLFF. The gene calls are TRBV6-5 and TRBJ1-4, with unresolved D. The ends were cut back, 6 bases at V and 8 bases at J, with 13 bases in the middle. CDR3 length equals 13 residues. Germline assignment: CDR1 MNHEY and CDR2 SVGAGI.

The chain has TRBV24-1 and TRBJ1-1, with 7 positions matching TRBD1. Per germline, CDR1 KGHDR and CDR2 SFDVKD. The CDR3 totals 15 residues. After removal of 4 bases from V and 1 base from J, the junction contained 5 bases not matched to a gene. In nucleotides, the CDR3 is TGTGCCACCAGTGAAACCGGGACAGCGAACACTGAAGCTTTCTTT. Protein product: CATSETGTANTEAFF.

The chain uses TRBV10-3 and TRBJ2-5; D gene unclear. This CDR3 has 13 residues. Germline V CDR1 and CDR2: ENHRY, SYGVKD. Between the trimmed V and J ends, which lost 7 bases and 9 bases, there was a span of 18 bases. Here the CDR3 reads CAINEGLDRAQYF. CDR3 in DNA: TGTGCCATCAATGAAGGGCTAGATCGGGCCCAGTACTTC.

V usage is TRBV19 and J usage is TRBJ1-1, with D maybe TRBD1 (6 bases). Germline lookup yields CDR1 LNHDA and CDR2 SQIVND (reference sequence). The CDR3 has 13 residues. The V end lost 6 bases, the J end lost 1 base, and 9 bases lay between the germline ends. The CDR3 coding sequence is TGTGCCAGTAGCCTACAGGGGAACACTGAAGCTTTCTTT. It encodes CASSLQGNTEAFF.

The chain carries TRBV10-3 and TRBJ1-6; D is perhaps TRBD1 (5 bases). The CDR3 is 17 residues long. The V and J ends lost 4 bases and 0 bases respectively, with 13 bases between them. CDR1 and CDR2 from the germline V gene are ENHRY and SYGVKD. The CDR3 here is CAISVGTGSSYNSPLHF. The CDR3 DNA follows: TGTGCCATCAGTGTTGGGACGGGGAGCTCCTATAATTCACCCCTCCACTTT.

The chain links TRBV5-1 to TRBJ1-1, with D perhaps TRBD1 (5 bases). The CDR3 contains 14 residues. V lost 5 bases, J lost 1 base, and 12 bases lay in between. The germline CDR1 and CDR2 sequences are SGHRS and YFSETQ. The CDR3 sequence: CASRFGTGNTEAFF. The DNA of the CDR3 is TGCGCCAGCAGATTCGGGACGGGGAACACTGAAGCTTTCTTT.

This sequence joins TRBV5-5 and TRBJ1-6; D call uncertain. Germline CDR1 and CDR2: SGHKS and YYEKEE (reference sequence). The CDR3 sequence is 13 residues long. V was shortened by 0 bases and J by 8 bases, with 6 bases between the two germline ends. The chain's CDR3 is CASSLATDSPLHF. In nucleotides, the CDR3 is TGTGCCAGCAGCTTGGCCACAGATTCACCCCTCCACTTT.

The chain carries TRBV12-1 and TRBJ1-2; whether TRBD1, the table's D call, matches the DNA was not checked. TRBV12-1 is designated a pseudogene. The CDR3 is 17 amino acids. The CDR3 nucleotides read TGTGCCAGCAGCCCTGGCACAGGGGAGAATACTAAGTATGGCTACACCTTC. Amino acids: CASSPGTGENTKYGYTF.

The chain uses TRBV7-2 and TRBJ1-6, with D possibly TRBD1 on 5 matching bases. The ends were cut back, 0 bases at V and 7 bases at J, with 10 bases in the middle. This CDR3 region has 15 residues. Germline V gene lookup returns CDR1 SGHTA and CDR2 FQGNSA. In nucleotides, the CDR3 is TGTGCCAGCAGCTTAGCGGTGCCAGGGAATTCACCCCTCCACTTT. Residues: CASSLAVPGNSPLHF.

The chain is built from TRBV2 and TRBJ1-5, with TRBD1 as a possible D gene (5 bases). The germline gives CDR1 SNHLY, CDR2 FYNNEI. The CDR3 consists of 15 residues. V gave up 8 bases and J gave up 2 bases, with 16 bases separating them. The chain's CDR3 is CASRGRDLRNQPQHF. The CDR3 DNA follows: TGTGCCAGCCGGGGCAGGGACCTACGCAATCAGCCCCAGCATTTT.

The V gene is TRBV6-5, the J gene TRBJ1-2; D is unresolved. The CDR3 has 12 residues. V was clipped by 8 bases and J by 3 bases, with 10 bases between them. Germline values: CDR1 MNHEY, CDR2 SVGAGI. CDR3 coding DNA: TGTGCCAGCGCACGGGATCACTATGGCTACACCTTC. This encodes CASARDHYGYTF.

This clone occurred once. V and J are TRBV5-8 and TRBJ1-1, with a tentative D call TRBD1 (5 bases). The CDR3 runs to 14 residues. Deletions cut 0 bases from V and 1 base from J, with 7 bases between. Per germline, CDR1 SGHTS and CDR2 YDEGEE. CDR3 sequence (DNA): TGTGCCAGCAGCTTGGCCGGGGGGAACACTGAAGCTTTCTTT. Translated, it gives CASSLAGGNTEAFF.

This chain connects TRBV12-3 or TRBV12-4 to TRBJ2-3; D gene unclear. The CDR3 length is 12 residues. Trimming took 6 bases from V and 6 from J, leaving 10 bases between them. CDR3 nucleotide sequence: TGTGCCAGCAGAGTTTTTGGGGATACGCAGTATTTT. It is translated as CASRVFGDTQYF.

The rearrangement uses TRBV7-2 and TRBJ1-1; D is possibly TRBD1 (5 bases). The CDR3 contains 12 residues. V was shortened by 5 bases and J by 11 bases, with 15 bases between the two germline ends. Germline loops: CDR1 SGHTA, CDR2 FQGNSA. CDR3 sequence: CASSTPPGFAFF. The CDR3 region has the DNA TGTGCCAGCAGCACCCCCCCAGGGTTCGCTTTCTTT.

The CDR3, as DNA: TGTGCCTGGAGTGACACAGGGGATCAGCCCCAGCATTTT. Protein: CAWSDTGDQPQHF. The chain employs TRBV30 and TRBJ1-5, with TRBD1 identical over 7 bases. CDR3 length: 13 amino acids. Germline CDR1 and CDR2: GTSNPN and SVGIG (reference sequence). Unmatched junction bases numbered 2, after V lost 1 base and J lost 5 bases.

V usage is TRBV29-1 and J usage is TRBJ1-2; D might be TRBD1 (5 bases). This CDR3 has 12 amino acids. With 6 bases removed from V and 8 bases from J, the gap between germline ends came to 16 bases. The V gene's germline CDR1 is SQVTM and CDR2 ANQGSEA. CDR3 nucleotides: TGCAGCGTGGGGGACCCTAAGGGGGGCTACACCTTC. Translating it yields CSVGDPKGGYTF.

The V and J genes are TRBV10-2 and TRBJ2-7; weak D call: TRBD2 (6 bases). Germline CDR1 and CDR2: WSHSY and SAAADI. CDR3 size: 13 residues. V gave up 6 bases and J gave up 1 base, with 10 bases separating them. CDR3 sequence reads: CASRSGTSYEQYF. The CDR3 DNA follows: TGCGCCAGCAGATCGGGGACTTCCTACGAGCAGTACTTC.

The CDR3 sequence is CASSPASIYNEQFF. CDR3 nucleotide sequence: TGTGCCAGCAGCCCGGCGTCTATCTACAATGAGCAGTTCTTC. The V and J genes are TRBV14 and TRBJ2-1, with D unresolved. Trimming pared 4 bases from V and 3 bases from J, leaving 10 bases between. Germline assignment: CDR1 SGHDN and CDR2 FVKESK. The length of the CDR3 is 14 residues.